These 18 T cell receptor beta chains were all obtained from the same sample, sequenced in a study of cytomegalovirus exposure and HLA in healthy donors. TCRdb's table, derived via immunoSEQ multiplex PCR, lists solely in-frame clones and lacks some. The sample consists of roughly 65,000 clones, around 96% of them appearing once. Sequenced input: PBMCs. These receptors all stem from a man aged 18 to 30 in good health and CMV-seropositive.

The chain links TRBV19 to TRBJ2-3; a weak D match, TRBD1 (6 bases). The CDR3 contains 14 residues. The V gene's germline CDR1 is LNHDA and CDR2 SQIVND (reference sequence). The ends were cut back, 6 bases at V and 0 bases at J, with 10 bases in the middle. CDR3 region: CASRWGRSTDTQYF. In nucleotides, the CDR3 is TGTGCCAGTAGGTGGGGGCGGAGCACAGATACGCAGTATTTT. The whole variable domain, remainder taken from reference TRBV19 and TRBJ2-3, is DGGITQSPKYLFRKEGQNVTLSCEQNLNHDAMYWYRQDPGQGLRLIYYSQIVNDFQKGDIAEGYSVSREKKESFPLTVTSAQKNPTAFYLCASRWGRSTDTQYFGPGTRLTVL.

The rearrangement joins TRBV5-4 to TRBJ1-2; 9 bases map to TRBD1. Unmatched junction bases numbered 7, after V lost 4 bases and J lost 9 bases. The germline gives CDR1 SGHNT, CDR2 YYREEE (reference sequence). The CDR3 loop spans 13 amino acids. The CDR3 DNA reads TGTGCCAGCAGCCTACAGGGGGCGGATAGCTACACCTTC. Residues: CASSLQGADSYTF. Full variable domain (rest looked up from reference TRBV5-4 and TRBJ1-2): ETGVTQSPTHLIKTRGQQVTLRCSSQSGHNTVSWYQQALGQGPQFIFQYYREEENGRGNFPPRFSGLQFPNYSSELNVNALELDDSALYLCASSLQGADSYTFGSGTRLTVV.

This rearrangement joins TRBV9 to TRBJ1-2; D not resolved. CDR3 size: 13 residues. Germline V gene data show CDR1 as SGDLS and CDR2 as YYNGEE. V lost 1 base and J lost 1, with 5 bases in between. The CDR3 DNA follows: TGTGCCAGCAGCGTATATAGTAACTATGGCTACACCTTC. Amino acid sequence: CASSVYSNYGYTF. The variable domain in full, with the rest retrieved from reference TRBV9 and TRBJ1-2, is DSGVTQTPKHLITATGQRVTLRCSPRSGDLSVYWYQQSLDQGLQFLIQYYNGEERAKGNILERFSAQQFPDLHSELNLSSLELGDSALYFCASSVYSNYGYTFGSGTRLTVV.

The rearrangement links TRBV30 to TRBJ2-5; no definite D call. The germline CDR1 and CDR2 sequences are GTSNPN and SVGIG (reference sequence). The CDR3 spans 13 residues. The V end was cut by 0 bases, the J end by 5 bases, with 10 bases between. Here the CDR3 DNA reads TGTGCCTGGAGTGTACGGTGGGCTGAGACCCAGTACTTC. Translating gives CAWSVRWAETQYF.

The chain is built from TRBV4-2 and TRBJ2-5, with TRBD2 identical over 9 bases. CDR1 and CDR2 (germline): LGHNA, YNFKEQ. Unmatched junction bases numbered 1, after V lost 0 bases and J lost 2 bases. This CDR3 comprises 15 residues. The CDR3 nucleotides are TGTGCCAGCAGCCAAGAAACTAGCGGGCAAGAGACCCAGTACTTC. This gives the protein CASSQETSGQETQYF.

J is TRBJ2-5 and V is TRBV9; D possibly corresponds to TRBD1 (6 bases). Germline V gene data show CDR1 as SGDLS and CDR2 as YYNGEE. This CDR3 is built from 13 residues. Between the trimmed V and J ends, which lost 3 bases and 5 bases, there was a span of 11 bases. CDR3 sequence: CASSGTGYETQYF. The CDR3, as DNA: TGTGCCAGCAGCGGTACAGGGTACGAGACCCAGTACTTC.

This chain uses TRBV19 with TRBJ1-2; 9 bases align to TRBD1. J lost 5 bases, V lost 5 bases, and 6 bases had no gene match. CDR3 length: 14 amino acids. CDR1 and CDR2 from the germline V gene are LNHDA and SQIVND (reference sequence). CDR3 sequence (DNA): TGTGCCAGTAGTCCCCTTGACAGGGGGTATGGCTACACCTTC. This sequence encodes CASSPLDRGYGYTF.

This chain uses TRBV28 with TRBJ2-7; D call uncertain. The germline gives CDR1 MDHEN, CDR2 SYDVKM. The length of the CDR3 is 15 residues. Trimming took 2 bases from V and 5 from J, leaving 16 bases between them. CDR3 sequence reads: CASSLGFVARDEQYF. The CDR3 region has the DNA TGTGCCAGCAGTTTAGGGTTCGTCGCTCGGGACGAGCAGTACTTC.

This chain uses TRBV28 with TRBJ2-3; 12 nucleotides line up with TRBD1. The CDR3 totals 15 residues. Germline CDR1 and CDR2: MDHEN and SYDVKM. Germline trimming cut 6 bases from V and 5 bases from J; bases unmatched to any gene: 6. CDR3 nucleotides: TGTGCCAGCAGCTCCGGGACAGGGGGCATAGATACGCAGTATTTT. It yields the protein CASSSGTGGIDTQYF. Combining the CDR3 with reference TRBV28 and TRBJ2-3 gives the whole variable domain DVKVTQSSRYLVKRTGEKVFLECVQDMDHENMFWYRQDPGLGLRLIYFSYDVKMKEKGDIPEGYSVSREKKERFSLILESASTNQTSMYLCASSSGTGGIDTQYFGPGTRLTVL.

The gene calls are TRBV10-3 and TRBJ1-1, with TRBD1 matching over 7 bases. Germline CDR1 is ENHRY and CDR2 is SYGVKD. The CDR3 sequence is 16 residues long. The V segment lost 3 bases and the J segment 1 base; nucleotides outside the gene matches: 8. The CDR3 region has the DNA TGTGCCATCAGTGACCTATTTACAGGGGCGAACACTGAAGCTTTCTTT. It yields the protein CAISDLFTGANTEAFF.

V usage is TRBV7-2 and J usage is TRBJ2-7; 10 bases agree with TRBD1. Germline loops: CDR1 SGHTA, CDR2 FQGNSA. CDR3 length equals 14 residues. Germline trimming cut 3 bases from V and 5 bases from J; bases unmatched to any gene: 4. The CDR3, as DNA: TGTGCCAGCAGCTTTGGGACAGGGGACAACGAGCAGTACTTC. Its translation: CASSFGTGDNEQYF.

This CDR3 is CAFPGSSYNSPLHF. In nucleotides, the CDR3 is TGTGCCTTTCCGGGGAGCTCCTATAATTCACCCCTCCACTTT. This chain joins TRBV9 and TRBJ1-6; D is unclear. Germline V gene lookup returns CDR1 SGDLS and CDR2 YYNGEE. The ends were cut back, 10 bases at V and 0 bases at J, with 11 bases in the middle. The CDR3 contains 14 residues.

CDR3 sequence: CASSMVDSSYEQYF. The CDR3 bases are TGTGCCAGTAGTATGGTCGACAGCTCCTACGAGCAGTACTTC. The rearrangement links TRBV19 to TRBJ2-7; perhaps TRBD1 as D (5 bases). CDR1 and CDR2 (germline): LNHDA, SQIVND (reference sequence). CDR3 size: 14 residues. The ends were cut back, 3 bases at V and 0 bases at J, with 9 bases in the middle.

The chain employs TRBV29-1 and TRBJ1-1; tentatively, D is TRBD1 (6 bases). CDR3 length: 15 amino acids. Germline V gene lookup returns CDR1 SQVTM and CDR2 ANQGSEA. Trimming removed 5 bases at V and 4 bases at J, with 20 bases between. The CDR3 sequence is CSVSALTGPGTEAFF. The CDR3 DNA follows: TGCAGCGTTTCCGCGCTCACAGGGCCGGGCACTGAAGCTTTCTTT.

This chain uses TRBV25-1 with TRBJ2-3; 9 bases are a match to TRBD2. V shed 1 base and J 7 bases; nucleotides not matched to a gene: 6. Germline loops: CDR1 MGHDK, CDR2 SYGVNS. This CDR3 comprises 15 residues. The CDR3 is CASSELGLARNTQYF. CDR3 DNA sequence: TGTGCCAGCAGTGAATTGGGACTAGCAAGAAATACGCAGTATTTT.

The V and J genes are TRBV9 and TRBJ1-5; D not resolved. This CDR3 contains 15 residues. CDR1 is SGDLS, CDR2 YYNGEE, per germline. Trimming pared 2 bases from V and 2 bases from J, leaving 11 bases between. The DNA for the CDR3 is TGTGCCAGCAGCGTCCGAGGGCTCCGCAATCAGCCCCAGCATTTT. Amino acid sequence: CASSVRGLRNQPQHF.

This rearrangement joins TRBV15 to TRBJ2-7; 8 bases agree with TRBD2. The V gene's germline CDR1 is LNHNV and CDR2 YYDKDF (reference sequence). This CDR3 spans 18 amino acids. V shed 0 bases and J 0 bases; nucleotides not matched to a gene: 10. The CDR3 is CATSRDPGAGGLSYEQYF. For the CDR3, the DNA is TGTGCCACCAGCAGAGACCCCGGGGCGGGAGGCCTCTCCTACGAGCAGTACTTC.

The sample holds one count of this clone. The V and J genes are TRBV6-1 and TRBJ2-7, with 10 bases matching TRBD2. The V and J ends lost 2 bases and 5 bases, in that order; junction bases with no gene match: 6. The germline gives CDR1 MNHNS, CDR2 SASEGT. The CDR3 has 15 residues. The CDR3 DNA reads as TGTGCCAGCAGTGAATTAGCTAGCGGGAGTCACGAGCAGTACTTC. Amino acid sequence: CASSELASGSHEQYF.